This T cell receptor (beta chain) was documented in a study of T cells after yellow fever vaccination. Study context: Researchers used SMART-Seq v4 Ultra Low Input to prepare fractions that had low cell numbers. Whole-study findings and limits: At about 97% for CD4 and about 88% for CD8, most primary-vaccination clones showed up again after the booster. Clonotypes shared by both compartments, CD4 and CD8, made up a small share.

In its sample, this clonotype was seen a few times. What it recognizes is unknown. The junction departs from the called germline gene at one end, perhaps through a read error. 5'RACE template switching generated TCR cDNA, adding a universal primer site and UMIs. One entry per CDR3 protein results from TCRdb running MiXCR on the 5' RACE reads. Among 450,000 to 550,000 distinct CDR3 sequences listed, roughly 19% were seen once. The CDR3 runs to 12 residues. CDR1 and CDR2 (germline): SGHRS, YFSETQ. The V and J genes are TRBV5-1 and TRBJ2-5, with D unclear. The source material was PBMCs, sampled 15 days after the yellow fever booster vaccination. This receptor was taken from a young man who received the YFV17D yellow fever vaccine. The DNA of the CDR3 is TGTGCCAGCAGTTTGATCCAAGAGACCCAGTACTTC. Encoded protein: CASSLIQETQYF.